These 19 T cell receptor beta chains share one sample of origin, sequenced in a study of T-cell reconstitution after alpha-beta-depleted transplantation in children. A library of TCRbeta sequences, prepared with unique molecular identifiers, was generated. TCRdb reprocessed the PCR reads via MiXCR and lists one record per CDR3 protein. The sample lists around 420,000 distinct CDR3 sequences, 15% to 20% occurring once. Sequenced material: PBMCs, mostly from graft donor cells, taken 360 days after TCRalphabeta/CD19-depleted stem cell transplant. The source of these receptors is a boy in the first two years of life who had a stem cell transplant for Wiskott-Aldrich syndrome, so the T cells may come from the graft donor.

V and J are TRBV6-2 or TRBV6-3 and TRBJ2-7; 13 nucleotides match TRBD2. Germline V gene lookup returns CDR1 MNHEY and CDR2 SVGEGT. The trim removed 4 bases at V and 7 bases at J, leaving 13 bases unmatched. The CDR3 runs to 17 residues. CDR3 in DNA: TGTGCCAGCAGTTGGACTAGCGGGAGTCGGTTCCAGAGAGAGCAGTACTTC. This translates into CASSWTSGSRFQREQYF.

This clonotype was counted at least ten times. V gene TRBV24-1 combines with J gene TRBJ2-1; 16 nucleotides align to TRBD2. This CDR3 is 18 amino acids long. CDR1 and CDR2 from the germline V gene are KGHDR and SFDVKD. After removal of 4 bases from V and 4 bases from J, the junction contained 6 bases not matched to a gene. CDR3 loop: CATSEPGTSGREYNEQFF. The CDR3 nucleotides read TGTGCCACCAGTGAGCCCGGGACTAGCGGGAGGGAATACAATGAGCAGTTCTTC.

V usage is TRBV18 and J usage is TRBJ2-1; 10 nucleotides line up with TRBD2. The germline V gene has CDR1 KGHSH and CDR2 LQKENI. The CDR3 sequence is 17 residues long. V dropped 3 bases and J dropped 6; count of bases not matched to a gene: 11. The CDR3 DNA reads as TGTGCCAGCTCACCTCGTCGTGCTAGCGGGGGAACCAATGAGCAGTTCTTC. As protein: CASSPRRASGGTNEQFF.

This chain joins TRBV2 and TRBJ1-3, with D unresolved. The ends were cut back, 8 bases at V and 3 bases at J, with 8 bases in the middle. This CDR3 contains 12 residues. The germline gives CDR1 SNHLY, CDR2 FYNNEI. CDR3 residues: CASARGGNTIYF. The CDR3 DNA reads TGTGCCAGCGCGAGAGGTGGAAACACCATATATTTT.

V and J are TRBV7-9 and TRBJ2-1; a weak D match, TRBD2 (6 bases). There are 15 residues in the CDR3. Germline loops: CDR1 SEHNR, CDR2 FQNEAQ (reference sequence). Trimming shortened V by 1 base and J by 0 bases, and 7 bases separated the two germline ends. The CDR3 nucleotides are TGTGCCAGCAGCTTAGTAGCGGTCTCCTACAATGAGCAGTTCTTC. Translation gives CASSLVAVSYNEQFF. The full variable domain, with the rest looked up from reference TRBV7-9 and TRBJ2-1, is DTGVSQNPRHKITKRGQNVTFRCDPISEHNRLYWYRQTLGQGPEFLTYFQNEAQLEKSRLLSDRFSAERPKGSFSTLEIQRTEQGDSAMYLCASSLVAVSYNEQFFGPGTRLTVL.

This clonotype was observed a handful of times. V and J are TRBV4-1 and TRBJ2-2; the D is unclear. Germline CDR1 is MGHRA and CDR2 is YSYEKL. Trimming took off 1 base at V and 1 base at J, with 7 bases between the two ends. The CDR3 totals 15 residues. The CDR3 reads CASSQAIQNTGELFF. The CDR3 DNA reads TGCGCCAGCAGCCAAGCGATACAGAACACCGGGGAGCTGTTTTTT.

The chain recombines TRBV7-9 with TRBJ2-7; 12 nucleotides agree with TRBD2. Germline-derived CDR1 and CDR2 are SEHNR and FQNEAQ (reference sequence). This CDR3 spans 16 amino acids. J gave up 6 bases and V 4 bases, and 10 bases lay outside the gene matches. CDR3 sequence reads: CASSSSSSGRASEQYF. In DNA, the CDR3 is TGTGCCAGCAGCTCTTCCTCTAGCGGGAGGGCCTCCGAGCAGTACTTC.

This clonotype was observed a few times. V and J are TRBV5-1 and TRBJ1-2; no clear D gene. Trimming shortened V by 6 bases and J by 0 bases, and 6 bases separated the two germline ends. From germline, CDR1 is SGHRS and CDR2 YFSETQ. The CDR3 totals 12 residues. CDR3 protein: CASKGANYGYTF. The DNA for the CDR3 is TGCGCCAGCAAAGGAGCTAACTATGGCTACACCTTC.

CDR3 amino acids: CSARHRDRGLGEQYF. The CDR3 DNA follows: TGCAGTGCTAGACACCGGGACAGGGGTTTAGGCGAGCAGTACTTC. This chain links TRBV20-1 with TRBJ2-7, with 10 bases fitting TRBD1. Germline V gene sequence: CDR1 DFQATT, CDR2 SNEGSKA (reference sequence). This CDR3 region has 15 residues. The V segment lost 2 bases and the J segment 6 bases; nucleotides outside the gene matches: 10.

This chain joins TRBV10-3 and TRBJ2-7, with 9 bases lining up with TRBD1. CDR1 is ENHRY, CDR2 SYGVKD, per germline. Trimming removed 10 bases from V and 2 bases from J; junction bases left unmatched: 9. CDR3 size: 14 residues. CDR3 amino acids: CATVGQGLTYEQYF. In DNA form, the CDR3 reads TGTGCCACCGTTGGACAGGGGTTAACCTACGAGCAGTACTTC.

This clonotype has more than one count but fewer than ten. The genes are TRBV6-1 and TRBJ2-1; unclear D gene. Germline-derived CDR1 and CDR2 are MNHNS and SASEGT. V lost 8 bases to trimming and J lost 3 bases, with 11 bases between them. This CDR3 contains 13 residues. This CDR3 reads CASRLGIYNEQFF. The CDR3 DNA reads as TGTGCCAGCCGGTTGGGGATCTACAATGAGCAGTTCTTC.

The chain links TRBV5-1 to TRBJ2-7; 7 nucleotides agree with TRBD2. Germline CDR1 and CDR2: SGHRS and YFSETQ. J gave up 4 bases and V 7 bases, and 17 bases lay outside the gene matches. This CDR3 has 16 amino acids. CDR3 nucleotide sequence: TGCGCCAGCGCAAGCAGCCCCTTGACTAGCCCATACGAGCAGTACTTC. This encodes CASASSPLTSPYEQYF.

This chain joins TRBV20-1 and TRBJ2-3; D perhaps matches TRBD2 (5 bases). Trimming cost V 6 bases and J 6 bases, with 16 bases left between them. CDR3 length: 13 residues. The germline V gene has CDR1 DFQATT and CDR2 SNEGSKA (reference sequence). The CDR3 nucleotides are TGCAGTGCCGAATCGGCCCGAGGGGATACGCAGTATTTT. Translation gives CSAESARGDTQYF.

This clonotype was observed many times. The chain joins TRBV12-3 or TRBV12-4 to TRBJ2-5, with 11 nucleotides matching TRBD2. Unmatched junction bases numbered 5, after V lost 0 bases and J lost 5 bases. CDR3 size: 16 residues. The CDR3 nucleotides read TGTGCCAGCAGTTTAGCTAGCGGGAGGGCCGGGGAGACCCAGTACTTC. Translating it yields CASSLASGRAGETQYF.

This clonotype was seen more than once but under ten times. V usage is TRBV7-8 and J usage is TRBJ2-7; no firm D call. V lost 5 bases to trimming and J lost 5 bases, with 10 bases between them. The CDR3 sequence is 12 residues long. CDR1 is SGHVS and CDR2 is FQNEAQ in the germline V gene. The CDR3 nucleotides read TGTGCCAGCAGCCCCATTATTGACGAGCAGTACTTC. Its translation: CASSPIIDEQYF. Looking up the rest from reference TRBV7-8 and TRBJ2-7 gives the full variable domain: GAGVSQSPRYKVAKRGQDVALRCDPISGHVSLFWYQQALGQGPEFLTYFQNEAQLDKSGLPSDRFFAERPEGSVSTLKIQRTQQEDSAVYLCASSPIIDEQYFGPGTRLTVT.

The chain combines TRBV5-1 with TRBJ2-1, with TRBD2 as a possible D gene (5 bases). The CDR3 spans 15 residues. From germline, CDR1 is SGHRS and CDR2 YFSETQ. The ends were cut back, 0 bases at V and 4 bases at J, with 11 bases in the middle. CDR3 in amino acids: CASSLAQRVYNEQFF. The CDR3 nucleotides read TGCGCCAGCAGCTTGGCTCAGAGGGTGTACAATGAGCAGTTCTTC.

The table lists this clonotype with a few counts. The V gene is TRBV6-5, the J gene TRBJ2-2, with D unclear. The germline V and J ends were trimmed by 8 bases and 5 bases, with 6 bases remaining between them. Germline values: CDR1 MNHEY, CDR2 SVGAGI. This CDR3 has 11 amino acids. The CDR3 is CASQATGELFF. The CDR3 nucleotides are TGTGCCAGCCAGGCGACCGGGGAGCTGTTTTTT.

This chain connects TRBV2 to TRBJ1-2, with TRBD1 identical over 8 bases. CDR1 is SNHLY, CDR2 FYNNEI, per germline. The CDR3 loop spans 13 amino acids. Unmatched junction bases numbered 4, after V lost 10 bases and J lost 0 bases. CDR3 amino acids: CATTGGSNYGYTF. CDR3 in DNA: TGTGCCACAACAGGGGGATCTAACTATGGCTACACCTTC.

This clonotype occurred a few times. V is TRBV7-8 and J is TRBJ2-7, with no clear D. Trimming took off 5 bases at V and 7 bases at J, with 12 bases between the two ends. Germline values: CDR1 SGHVS, CDR2 FQNEAQ. The CDR3 is 12 residues long. This CDR3 reads CASSPPFREQYF. The CDR3 bases are TGTGCCAGCAGCCCCCCATTTAGGGAGCAGTACTTC. Full variable domain (rest looked up from reference TRBV7-8 and TRBJ2-7): GAGVSQSPRYKVAKRGQDVALRCDPISGHVSLFWYQQALGQGPEFLTYFQNEAQLDKSGLPSDRFFAERPEGSVSTLKIQRTQQEDSAVYLCASSPPFREQYFGPGTRLTVT.